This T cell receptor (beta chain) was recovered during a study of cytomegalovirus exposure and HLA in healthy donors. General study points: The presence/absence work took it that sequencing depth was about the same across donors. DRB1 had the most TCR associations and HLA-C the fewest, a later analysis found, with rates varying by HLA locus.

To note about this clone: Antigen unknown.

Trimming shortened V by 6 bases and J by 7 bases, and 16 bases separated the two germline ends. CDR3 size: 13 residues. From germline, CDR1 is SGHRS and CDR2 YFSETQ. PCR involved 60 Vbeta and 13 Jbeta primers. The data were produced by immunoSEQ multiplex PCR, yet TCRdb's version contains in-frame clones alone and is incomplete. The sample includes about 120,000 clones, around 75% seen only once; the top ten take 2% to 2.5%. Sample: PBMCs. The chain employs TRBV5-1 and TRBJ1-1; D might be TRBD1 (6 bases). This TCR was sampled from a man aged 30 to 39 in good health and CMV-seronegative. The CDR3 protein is CASNGQGTREAFF. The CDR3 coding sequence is TGCGCCAGCAACGGCCAGGGGACCCGTGAAGCTTTCTTT.